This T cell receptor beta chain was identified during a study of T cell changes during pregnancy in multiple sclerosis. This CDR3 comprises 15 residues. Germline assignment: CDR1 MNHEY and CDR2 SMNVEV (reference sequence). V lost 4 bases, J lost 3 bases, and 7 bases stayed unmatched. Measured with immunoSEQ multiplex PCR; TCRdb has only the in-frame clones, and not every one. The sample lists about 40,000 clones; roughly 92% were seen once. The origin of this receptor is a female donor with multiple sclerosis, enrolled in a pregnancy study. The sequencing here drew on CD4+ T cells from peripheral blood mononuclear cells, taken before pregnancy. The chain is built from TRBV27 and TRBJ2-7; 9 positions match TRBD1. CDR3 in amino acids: CASSSDGTGLYEQYF. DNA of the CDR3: TGTGCCAGCAGTTCCGACGGGACAGGGCTCTACGAGCAGTACTTC.